This TCR beta chain was observed in a study of cytomegalovirus exposure and HLA in healthy donors. With 60 Vbeta and 13 Jbeta primers, the PCR was carried out. TCRdb keeps only in-frame clones here, not all; method: immunoSEQ multiplex PCR. The sample shows around 90,000 clones, nearly 80% of them seen only once. Deletions cut 1 base from V and 12 bases from J, with 7 bases between. The CDR3 totals 11 residues. Germline values: CDR1 SGHTA, CDR2 FQGNSA. Broader study findings: In an earlier analysis, productive rearrangement rates for most beta V segments clustered near 87% or 30%. TCR beta V- and J-gene trimming, according to a later analysis, was linked to a missense DCLRE1C variant.

In the case of this clone: Its antigen remains unidentified.

This chain links TRBV7-2 with TRBJ2-1; no reliable D call. The receptor comes from a woman in her forties in good health and CMV-seronegative. Material for sequencing was PBMCs. CDR3 residues: CASSLVAGQFF. The CDR3 bases are TGTGCCAGCAGCTTAGTGGCAGGGCAGTTCTTC. Filled out from reference TRBV7-2 and TRBJ2-1, the complete variable domain reads GAGVSQSPSNKVTEKGKDVELRCDPISGHTALYWYRQSLGQGLEFLIYFQGNSAPDKSGLPSDRFSAERTGGSVSTLTIQRTQQEDSAVYLCASSLVAGQFFGPGTRLTVL.